What follows describes a single T cell receptor (beta chain). The antigen is undetermined. Quantitative 5'-RACE with molecular barcodes generated TCR beta libraries. TCRdb independently ran MiXCR on the 5' RACE reads; one entry per CDR3 protein. This sample has about 330,000 distinct CDR3 sequences, with around 8% found just once. The sample is drawn from a study of CD8 T cells in ankylosing spondylitis. General study points: Reports of some motif variants in reactive arthritis synovial fluid and blood predate this one. Reported data indicate significant enrichment of disease-linked clones within matched ankylosing spondylitis synovial fluid. A TCR beta motif made of about 8 highly homologous variants seemed typical of ankylosing spondylitis blood. The disease-linked clones had a CD8+ phenotype and low blood frequencies.

Germline-derived CDR1 and CDR2 are MNHEY and SMNVEV (reference sequence). The CDR3 loop spans 15 amino acids. V lost 3 bases and J lost 2, with 13 bases in between. This sequence was found in a male donor with ankylosing spondylitis. The chain joins TRBV27 to TRBJ1-1; D gene unclear. Sample: blood, either unsorted or a sorted T cell fraction (not recorded which). CDR3 residues: CASSFDRGPNTEAFF. The CDR3 DNA is TGTGCCAGCAGTTTTGACCGAGGGCCAAACACTGAAGCTTTCTTT.